A single sample is the source of the 29 T cell receptor beta chains below, sequenced in a study of T cells in Graves' hyperthyroidism and ophthalmopathy. TCR beta CDR3 region amplification was performed from RNA transcripts. First-round RT-PCR with HTBI primers amplified the TCR CDR3 region. TCRdb reprocessed the multiplex PCR reads with MiXCR, giving one entry per CDR3 protein. The sample gives more than 300,000 distinct CDR3 sequences, roughly 13% of which show up once; 9% to 9.5% is in the top ten. The sequencing sample was made of blood. These receptors originate from a woman between 18 and 29 years old with Graves' hyperthyroidism.

This clonotype has a count of ten or more. This chain links TRBV11-1 with TRBJ1-1; no definite D call. There are 16 residues in the CDR3. V lost 1 base and J 1 base, leaving 13 bases between the germline ends. The germline gives CDR1 SGHAT, CDR2 FQDESV (reference sequence). CDR3 coding DNA: TGTGCCAGCAGCTTAGAGGACCCCATCGGGAACACTGAAGCTTTCTTT. It is translated as CASSLEDPIGNTEAFF.

This clonotype was seen at least ten times. The rearrangement uses TRBV7-2 and TRBJ1-1, with D perhaps matching TRBD1 (5 bases). Germline V CDR1 and CDR2: SGHTA, FQGNSA. V lost 5 bases, J lost 1 base, and 11 bases lay in between. CDR3 length: 14 amino acids. CDR3 nucleotide sequence: TGTGCCAGCAGCCCCCAGGGATGGAACACTGAAGCTTTCTTT. Protein product: CASSPQGWNTEAFF.

This clonotype was recorded at least ten times. The chain is built from TRBV13 and TRBJ1-5; D not certain. The germline gives CDR1 PRHDT, CDR2 FYEKMQ (reference sequence). V was cut by 5 bases and J by 1 base, with 12 bases left in between. The length of the CDR3 is 15 residues. In nucleotides, the CDR3 is TGTGCCAGCAGCCAAGGGAGGGCAAGCAATCAGCCCCAGCATTTT. Its protein product is CASSQGRASNQPQHF.

The sample holds a few counts of this clonotype. The chain has TRBV28 and TRBJ1-4, with no clear D. The CDR3 covers 14 residues. Germline CDR1 is MDHEN and CDR2 is SYDVKM. V was shortened by 3 bases and J by 5 bases, with 10 bases between the two germline ends. This chain's CDR3 is CASSLNSVNEKLFF. The CDR3 DNA sequence: TGTGCCAGCAGTTTGAACAGCGTGAATGAAAAACTGTTTTTT.

This clonotype has ten or more counts. The V and J genes are TRBV20-1 and TRBJ2-5, with 13 positions matching TRBD2. The germline V gene has CDR1 DFQATT and CDR2 SNEGSKA (reference sequence). V gave up 6 bases and J gave up 5 bases; unmatched junction bases: 9. The CDR3 length is 15 residues. CDR3 residues: CSATTSGGGAETQYF. The CDR3 DNA reads TGCAGTGCCACTACTAGCGGGGGGGGTGCGGAGACCCAGTACTTC.

This clonotype has a handful of counts. The J gene is TRBJ2-3, the V gene TRBV24-1, with TRBD1 as a possible D gene (7 bases). Trimming cost V 5 bases and J 2 bases, with 16 bases left between them. The germline CDR1 and CDR2 sequences are KGHDR and SFDVKD. This CDR3 has 16 residues. The CDR3 DNA reads TGTGCCACCAGTGCGGGAGTGGGGACAGCCACAGATACGCAGTATTTT. As protein: CATSAGVGTATDTQYF.

The sample holds many counts of this clonotype. J is TRBJ2-4 and V is TRBV28; 8 positions agree with TRBD1. The germline gives CDR1 MDHEN, CDR2 SYDVKM. J was trimmed by 2 bases and V by 6 bases; bases with no gene match: 6. CDR3 size: 15 residues. DNA for the CDR3: TGTGCCAGCAGCCGGACAGGGCCCCCCAAAAACATTCAGTACTTC. Its translation: CASSRTGPPKNIQYF.

At least ten counts were recorded for this clonotype. V and J are TRBV9 and TRBJ2-5, with 9 bases matching TRBD1. With V trimmed by 3 bases and J by 3 bases, 15 bases remained unmatched. Germline assignment: CDR1 SGDLS and CDR2 YYNGEE. This CDR3 comprises 18 residues. CDR3 sequence (DNA): TGTGCCAGCAGCGGCCGGGACAGGGCTTCATCCCTGAAAGAGACCCAGTACTTC. Translated: CASSGRDRASSLKETQYF.

This clonotype has a count of ten or more. The chain carries TRBV2 and TRBJ1-2; the D is unclear. In germline, CDR1 is SNHLY, CDR2 FYNNEI. The CDR3 has 13 residues. Trimming cost V 4 bases and J 1 base, with 7 bases left between them. This CDR3 reads CASSVDFNYGYTF. Written as DNA, the CDR3 is TGTGCCAGCAGTGTCGACTTTAACTATGGCTACACCTTC. The full variable domain, completed using reference TRBV2 and TRBJ1-2, is EPEVTQTPSHQVTQMGQEVILRCVPISNHLYFYWYRQILGQKVEFLVSFYNNEISEKSEIFDDQFSVERPDGSNFTLKIRSTKLEDSAMYFCASSVDFNYGYTFGSGTRLTVV.

This clonotype was observed a few times. This chain links TRBV6-1 with TRBJ2-2, with D possibly matching TRBD1 (6 bases). The CDR3 has 15 amino acids. Germline-derived CDR1 and CDR2 are MNHNS and SASEGT. V shed 6 bases and J shed 3 bases, with 14 bases lying between them. The CDR3 sequence: CASSFVAGDTGELFF. CDR3 DNA: TGTGCCAGCAGCTTCGTGGCAGGGGACACCGGGGAGCTGTTTTTT.

This clonotype was counted between two and nine times. This chain uses TRBV29-1 with TRBJ1-1; D uncertain. The CDR3 has 12 amino acids. V was cut by 8 bases and J by 7 bases, with 17 bases left in between. In germline, CDR1 is SQVTM, CDR2 ANQGSEA. Written as DNA, the CDR3 is TGCAGCCCCCAAGAGTATTCCCATGAAGCTTTCTTT. Protein product: CSPQEYSHEAFF.

The chain uses TRBV7-9 and TRBJ2-1; D perhaps matches TRBD2 (5 bases). The germline CDR1 and CDR2 sequences are SEHNR and FQNEAQ (reference sequence). V was shortened by 5 bases and J by 10 bases, with 12 bases between the two germline ends. This CDR3 is built from 12 residues. The CDR3 spells CASSPISGEQFF. CDR3 sequence (DNA): TGTGCCAGCAGCCCCATTTCGGGAGAGCAGTTCTTC. The complete variable domain, with remaining parts taken from reference TRBV7-9 and TRBJ2-1, reads DTGVSQNPRHKITKRGQNVTFRCDPISEHNRLYWYRQTLGQGPEFLTYFQNEAQLEKSRLLSDRFSAERPKGSFSTLEIQRTEQGDSAMYLCASSPISGEQFFGPGTRLTVL.

This clonotype has a count of ten or more. This chain joins TRBV6-1 and TRBJ1-5; the match to TRBD1 covers 8 bases. Per the germline V gene, CDR1 is MNHNS and CDR2 is SASEGT. V trimming: 6 bases; J trimming: 6 bases; junction bases outside the gene matches: 10. This CDR3 is built from 15 residues. The CDR3 protein is CASRGTGSSGQPQHF. CDR3 DNA sequence: TGTGCCAGCAGGGGGACAGGATCAAGCGGTCAGCCCCAGCATTTT.

The rearrangement uses TRBV20-1 and TRBJ1-2, with 7 nucleotides matching TRBD1. Germline V CDR1 and CDR2: DFQATT, SNEGSKA (reference sequence). The J segment lost 0 bases and the V segment lost 6 bases, leaving 10 bases of the junction unmatched. The CDR3 length is 15 residues. CDR3 sequence reads: CSAPTQGGTNYGYTF. Written as DNA, the CDR3 is TGCAGTGCCCCAACGCAGGGGGGCACTAACTATGGCTACACCTTC.

Many counts were recorded for this clonotype. This sequence joins TRBV7-9 and TRBJ2-5; no definite D call. The germline CDR1 and CDR2 sequences are SEHNR and FQNEAQ (reference sequence). This CDR3 comprises 15 residues. V shed 5 bases and J shed 4 bases, with 17 bases lying between them. The CDR3 bases are TGTGCCAGCAGCAAGCGAGGCCGGGTGGGAGAGACCCAGTACTTC. Protein product: CASSKRGRVGETQYF. Filled out from reference TRBV7-9 and TRBJ2-5, the complete variable domain reads DTGVSQNPRHKITKRGQNVTFRCDPISEHNRLYWYRQTLGQGPEFLTYFQNEAQLEKSRLLSDRFSAERPKGSFSTLEIQRTEQGDSAMYLCASSKRGRVGETQYFGPGTRLLVL.

This clonotype was picked up many times. The genes are TRBV6-2 or TRBV6-3 and TRBJ1-5; D gene ambiguous. Trimming pared 9 bases from V and 6 bases from J, leaving 18 bases between. CDR1 is MNHEY and CDR2 is SVGEGT in the germline V gene. This CDR3 spans 14 amino acids. The CDR3: CASAAGGPGQPQHF. In DNA form, the CDR3 reads TGTGCCAGTGCGGCGGGCGGGCCGGGTCAGCCCCAGCATTTT.

The gene calls are TRBV30 and TRBJ2-3; D not certain. This CDR3 region has 13 residues. V lost 2 bases to trimming and J lost 5 bases, with 11 bases between them. Per germline, CDR1 GTSNPN and CDR2 SVGIG (reference sequence). The CDR3 DNA is TGTGCCTGGAGTCTCCTAGAAATAGATACGCAGTATTTT. It is translated as CAWSLLEIDTQYF.

This clonotype was seen repeatedly, ten times or more. The CDR3 is CASASTLNTEAFF. DNA of the CDR3: TGTGCCAGCGCCTCCACCTTGAACACTGAAGCTTTCTTT. This chain connects TRBV11-1 to TRBJ1-1; D remains unclear. CDR3 length equals 13 residues. Germline V gene lookup returns CDR1 SGHAT and CDR2 FQDESV (reference sequence). V was trimmed by 8 bases and J by 0 bases, leaving 10 bases between them.

This clonotype has at least ten counts. The genes are TRBV7-9 and TRBJ1-1; 7 bases agree with TRBD1. J gave up 0 bases and V 7 bases, and 5 bases lay outside the gene matches. Germline lookup yields CDR1 SEHNR and CDR2 FQNEAQ (reference sequence). The CDR3 extends over 14 amino acids. This CDR3 reads CASKGDRVNTEAFF. The CDR3 DNA sequence: TGTGCCAGCAAAGGTGACAGGGTGAACACTGAAGCTTTCTTT.

This clonotype was recorded at least ten times. The chain uses TRBV24-1 and TRBJ1-4; D perhaps matches TRBD1 (5 bases). The CDR3 is 15 residues long. Trimming cost V 4 bases and J 8 bases, with 16 bases left between them. The germline gives CDR1 KGHDR, CDR2 SFDVKD. Here the CDR3 reads CATSESGRAKEKLFF. The DNA for the CDR3 is TGTGCCACCAGTGAGTCGGGACGGGCGAAGGAAAAACTGTTTTTT.

The V gene is TRBV5-6, the J gene TRBJ2-4; tentatively, D is TRBD2 (5 bases). Germline V gives CDR1 SGHDT, CDR2 YYEEEE. The germline V and J ends were trimmed by 4 bases and 0 bases, with 8 bases remaining between them. CDR3 length: 14 residues. In nucleotides, the CDR3 is TGTGCCAGCAGCGAGCGGCTAGCCAAAAACATTCAGTACTTC. Protein: CASSERLAKNIQYF. Full variable domain (missing parts from reference TRBV5-6 and TRBJ2-4): DAGVTQSPTHLIKTRGQQVTLRCSPKSGHDTVSWYQQALGQGPQFIFQYYEEEERQRGNFPDRFSGHQFPNYSSELNVNALLLGDSALYLCASSERLAKNIQYFGAGTRLSVL.

Ten or more counts support this clonotype. The chain has TRBV7-9 and TRBJ2-1, with 13 bases lining up with TRBD2. The CDR3 covers 18 residues. In germline, CDR1 is SEHNR, CDR2 FQNEAQ (reference sequence). Unmatched junction bases numbered 6, after V lost 1 base and J lost 3 bases. CDR3 in amino acids: CASSLETLAGGFYNEQFF. The CDR3 DNA is TGTGCCAGCAGCTTAGAAACACTAGCGGGAGGGTTCTACAATGAGCAGTTCTTC. The full variable domain, rest sourced from reference TRBV7-9 and TRBJ2-1, is DTGVSQNPRHKITKRGQNVTFRCDPISEHNRLYWYRQTLGQGPEFLTYFQNEAQLEKSRLLSDRFSAERPKGSFSTLEIQRTEQGDSAMYLCASSLETLAGGFYNEQFFGPGTRLTVL.

This clonotype was seen only a few times. A clone one base away is much larger, so this may be a read error. The rearrangement joins TRBV7-9 to TRBJ2-3; D gene uncertain. V lost 6 bases to trimming and J lost 5 bases, with 9 bases between them. Germline V gene lookup returns CDR1 SEHNR and CDR2 FQNEAQ (reference sequence). The CDR3 length is 12 residues. CDR3 in DNA: TGTGCCAGCAGTGGATCCCTAGATACGCAGTATTTT. Translating gives CASSGSLDTQYF.

This clonotype occurred many times. The V call is TRBV7-9, the J call TRBJ2-2; possibly TRBD2 for D (5 bases). CDR3 length: 17 amino acids. Germline assignment: CDR1 SEHNR and CDR2 FQNEAQ (reference sequence). Deletions cut 0 bases from V and 4 bases from J, with 15 bases between. CDR3 coding DNA: TGTGCCAGCAGCTTAGCGAGGGATGCTCTGGGCACCGGGGAGCTGTTTTTT. It translates to CASSLARDALGTGELFF.

In its sample, this clonotype was seen a few times. One junction end does not reproduce the germline sequence, and a read error may be involved. The chain links TRBV7-8 to TRBJ2-3, with D possibly being TRBD2 (5 bases). The CDR3 is made up of 16 amino acids. The germline V gene encodes CDR1 SGHVS and CDR2 FQNEAQ. The CDR3 DNA follows: TGTGCCAGCAGCCCTTCCGGGGTGGCGGCAAGTGATACGCACTATTTT. Protein: CASSPSGVAASDTHYF.

In this sample, this clonotype turned up many times. The rearrangement links TRBV28 to TRBJ1-5, with D maybe TRBD1 (6 bases). The CDR3 loop spans 14 amino acids. V was pared by 6 bases and J by 7 bases, with 16 bases between. CDR1 MDHEN and CDR2 SYDVKM come from the germline V gene. CDR3 sequence reads: CASSPPGAWQPQHF. Written as DNA, the CDR3 is TGTGCCAGCAGCCCGCCGGGGGCGTGGCAGCCCCAGCATTTT.

This clonotype was recorded many times. The V gene is TRBV20-1, the J gene TRBJ1-1; TRBD1 aligns across 7 bases. With 3 bases clipped from V and 4 bases from J, the junction kept 5 bases outside the gene matches. The CDR3 is 13 amino acids. CDR1 is DFQATT, CDR2 SNEGSKA, per germline (reference sequence). The CDR3 loop is CSARQGVGTEAFF. The DNA of the CDR3 is TGCAGTGCTAGGCAGGGGGTTGGCACTGAAGCTTTCTTT.

In its sample, this clonotype was seen many times. CDR3 protein: CASSFGTDTEAFF. CDR3 DNA: TGTGCCAGCAGTTTCGGGACAGACACTGAAGCTTTCTTT. The V call is TRBV12-3 or TRBV12-4, the J call TRBJ1-1; 7 positions agree with TRBD1. The V gene end was trimmed by 3 bases and the J gene end by 3 bases; junction bases not matched to a gene: 1. This CDR3 spans 13 amino acids.

This clonotype was found many times. CDR3 sequence (DNA): TGTGCCAGCAGTCCCCGGAGGGTAAGAGGCAATCAGCCCCAGCATTTT. It is translated as CASSPRRVRGNQPQHF. This sequence joins TRBV28 and TRBJ1-5, with D uncertain. V was trimmed by 5 bases and J by 2 bases, leaving 16 bases between them. Germline lookup yields CDR1 MDHEN and CDR2 SYDVKM. The CDR3 covers 16 residues.